This T cell receptor (beta chain) stems from a study of T-cell reconstitution after alpha-beta-depleted transplantation in children. Construction of the TCRbeta library involved unique molecular identifiers. Each CDR3 protein gets one entry after TCRdb re-called the PCR reads with MiXCR. The table has 200,000 or so distinct CDR3 sequences, approximately 6.9% seen once. This clonotype was seen repeatedly, ten times or more. Germline V gene lookup returns CDR1 MDHEN and CDR2 SYDVKM. Germline trimming cut 4 bases from V and 5 bases from J; bases unmatched to any gene: 5. This CDR3 contains 14 residues. The receptor was isolated from a boy aged 2 to 9 with acute lymphoblastic leukemia, due to receive a stem cell transplant. The J gene is TRBJ1-5, the V gene TRBV28, with TRBD1 matching over 7 bases. This specimen was PBMCs, taken before TCRalphabeta/CD19-depleted stem cell transplant. This chain's CDR3 is CASSSQGEDQPQHF. CDR3 DNA sequence: TGTGCCAGCAGTTCCCAGGGGGAGGATCAGCCCCAGCATTTT.